Each of the 9 T cell receptor beta chains below was sequenced from the same sample in a study of cytotoxic CD8 clonotypes in ibrutinib-treated CLL. TCRdb's table, derived via immunoSEQ multiplex PCR, lists solely in-frame clones and lacks some. This table has roughly 60,000 clones, over 60% appearing once. The sequencing here drew on PBMCs, taken after 12 months of ibrutinib treatment. Receptor source: a human donor with chronic lymphocytic leukemia.

The chain is built from TRBV2 and TRBJ2-5; perhaps TRBD1 as D (6 bases). The CDR3 consists of 15 residues. V was pared by 6 bases and J by 2 bases, with 16 bases between. CDR1 is SNHLY, CDR2 FYNNEI, per germline. The CDR3 DNA follows: TGTGCCAGCAGCATAAAGACAGGAGAACAAGAGACCCAGTACTTC. Residues: CASSIKTGEQETQYF.

V usage is TRBV2 and J usage is TRBJ1-2, with 7 bases that match TRBD1. From germline, CDR1 is SNHLY and CDR2 FYNNEI. J lost 7 bases, V lost 6 bases, and 11 bases had no gene match. This CDR3 is built from 14 residues. The CDR3 DNA is TGTGCCAGCAGGCAAATGACAGGGTTCTCTGGCTACACCTTC. Its translation is CASRQMTGFSGYTF.

The genes are TRBV5-1 and TRBJ2-7, with 10 positions matching TRBD1. In germline, CDR1 is SGHRS, CDR2 YFSETQ. This CDR3 is built from 15 residues. V dropped 3 bases and J dropped 6; count of bases not matched to a gene: 9. The CDR3 here is CASSWLTGGPSEQYF. The CDR3 DNA sequence: TGCGCCAGCAGCTGGCTGACAGGGGGCCCGTCCGAGCAGTACTTC.

The gene calls are TRBV5-1 and TRBJ2-3, with a possible D match to TRBD2 (6 bases). The V end lost 1 base, the J end lost 5 bases, and 11 bases lay between the germline ends. CDR3 length: 14 amino acids. Germline CDR1 is SGHRS and CDR2 is YFSETQ. CDR3 sequence (DNA): TGCGCCAGCAGCTTGAGCGGGTTGGAAGATACGCAGTATTTT. Its translation: CASSLSGLEDTQYF.

The CDR3 protein is CASSLSGETQYF. The CDR3 nucleotides are TGTGCCAGCAGCTTGAGCGGGGAGACCCAGTACTTC. The genes are TRBV11-2 and TRBJ2-5; D might be TRBD2 (6 bases). V was clipped by 3 bases and J by 5 bases, with 7 bases between them. CDR1 is SGHAT and CDR2 is FQNNGV in the germline V gene. The CDR3 sequence is 12 residues long. Supplemented by reference TRBV11-2 and TRBJ2-5, the full variable domain reads EAGVAQSPRYKIIEKRQSVAFWCNPISGHATLYWYQQILGQGPKLLIQFQNNGVVDDSQLPKDRFSAERLKGVDSTLKIQPAKLEDSAVYLCASSLSGETQYFGPGTRLLVL.

For this clone: One end of the junction does not line up with germline, which may come from a read error. The identical CDR3 is also encoded by other nucleotide sequences in the sample. For the CDR3, the DNA is TGTGCCAGCAGCTTAATGGGTGGGGCCGCGGTATTT. Its protein product is CASSLMGGAAVF. The chain has TRBV7-2 and TRBJ1-1; tentatively, D is TRBD1 (5 bases). This CDR3 spans 12 amino acids. CDR1 and CDR2 from the germline V gene are SGHTA and FQGNSA.

This chain uses TRBV27 with TRBJ2-7, with 10 bases aligning to TRBD1. V shed 4 bases and J 1 base; nucleotides not matched to a gene: 7. CDR1 and CDR2 (germline): MNHEY, SMNVEV (reference sequence). The CDR3 extends over 16 amino acids. In DNA form, the CDR3 reads TGTGCCAGCAGTTCCCAAGGACAGGGGGGTTCCTACGAGCAGTACTTC. The encoded protein is CASSSQGQGGSYEQYF.

The chain has TRBV7-3 and TRBJ2-3; D may be TRBD1 (5 bases). Trimming cost V 5 bases and J 9 bases, with 15 bases left between them. The V gene's germline CDR1 is SGHTA and CDR2 FQGTGA. The CDR3 is made up of 13 amino acids. For the CDR3, the DNA is TGTGCCAGCAGCCAAAATCAGGGTGGCACGCAGTATTTT. Translation gives CASSQNQGGTQYF.

This sequence joins TRBV4-1 and TRBJ2-2; possibly TRBD1 or TRBD2 for D (5 bases each). This CDR3 has 17 amino acids. Germline CDR1 reads MGHRA; CDR2 reads YSYEKL. V lost 1 base and J 0 bases, leaving 12 bases between the germline ends. The chain's CDR3 is CASSQGGARSNTGELFF. DNA of the CDR3: TGCGCCAGCAGCCAAGGAGGGGCTAGATCGAACACCGGGGAGCTGTTTTTT.